The 15 T cell receptor beta chains listed next were all sequenced from one sample in a study of neurological immune-mediated disorders. TCRdb re-analysed the 5' RACE reads in MiXCR, keeping a single row per CDR3 protein. The data show about 52,000 distinct CDR3 sequences, less than 4.5% seen once. Sequenced sample: PBMCs. The receptors originated from a young man with multiple sclerosis.

This clonotype was counted at least ten times. The chain carries TRBV7-6 and TRBJ1-2, with 9 bases lining up with TRBD1. The junction had 7 bases not matched to a gene; V was cut back by 3 bases and J by 8 bases. The CDR3 consists of 14 residues. Per germline, CDR1 SGHVS and CDR2 FNYEAQ. This chain's CDR3 is CASSFNRGRGGYTF. The DNA for the CDR3 is TGTGCCAGCAGCTTCAACAGGGGGCGTGGGGGCTACACCTTC.

This clonotype was seen ten or more times. The chain combines TRBV5-1 with TRBJ2-1, with D uncertain. The V end lost 3 bases, the J end lost 7 bases, and 5 bases lay between the germline ends. This CDR3 has 11 amino acids. The germline V gene has CDR1 SGHRS and CDR2 YFSETQ. This chain's CDR3 is CASSSRNEQFF. The CDR3, as DNA: TGCGCCAGCAGCTCCCGGAATGAGCAGTTCTTC.

This clonotype has a count of ten or more. The rearrangement links TRBV4-1 to TRBJ1-3, with 10 bases identical to TRBD1. This CDR3 comprises 16 residues. Germline lookup yields CDR1 MGHRA and CDR2 YSYEKL. V shed 0 bases, J shed 6 bases, and the junction held 5 bases outside the gene matches. CDR3 in amino acids: CASSQDSGTGANTIYF. Here the CDR3 DNA reads TGCGCCAGCAGCCAAGACTCCGGGACAGGGGCAAACACCATATATTTT.

This clonotype was observed many times. The chain employs TRBV18 and TRBJ1-3; 7 bases map to TRBD1. The ends lost 5 bases at V and 2 bases at J; junction bases unmatched: 9. CDR1 is KGHSH, CDR2 LQKENI, per germline. CDR3 length: 16 residues. This CDR3 reads CASSLAPGTAGNTIYF. CDR3 coding DNA: TGTGCCAGCTCATTAGCGCCCGGGACAGCTGGAAACACCATATATTTT.

This clonotype was picked up many times. CDR3 nucleotides: TGTGCCAGCAGCTTACGACAGGGAAACAATCAGCCCCAGCATTTT. Translated: CASSLRQGNNQPQHF. V usage is TRBV13 and J usage is TRBJ1-5; 7 bases line up with TRBD1. V was clipped by 2 bases and J by 3 bases; unmatched bases: 4. The germline V gene has CDR1 PRHDT and CDR2 FYEKMQ (reference sequence). The CDR3 extends over 15 amino acids.

There are many counts of this clonotype. One end of the junction varies from germline; a read error may be responsible. This chain uses TRBV10-3 with TRBJ1-5; perhaps TRBD1 as D (6 bases). The length of the CDR3 is 14 residues. Per the germline V gene, CDR1 is ENHRY and CDR2 is SYGVKD. CDR3 coding DNA: TGTGCCATCAGTGAGGGACAGAGAAATCAGCCCCAGAATTTT. It specifies CAISEGQRNQPQNF.

Many counts were recorded for this clonotype. The V gene is TRBV12-3 or TRBV12-4, the J gene TRBJ2-5; TRBD2 agrees at 14 bases. The CDR3 extends over 19 amino acids. V lost 0 bases and J lost 4; bases outside the gene matches: 10. The CDR3 DNA follows: TGTGCCAGCAGTTTAGCTCCGGGACTAGCGGGGGAAGGGAGAGAGACCCAGTACTTC. It is translated as CASSLAPGLAGEGRETQYF.

This clonotype has only a few counts. The V and J genes are TRBV18 and TRBJ1-5; no clear D gene. The CDR3 extends over 13 amino acids. The germline CDR1 and CDR2 sequences are KGHSH and LQKENI. Trimming shortened V by 3 bases and J by 6 bases, and 9 bases separated the two germline ends. The CDR3 nucleotides are TGTGCCAGCTCACCGGAAAGTGGTCAGCCCCAGCATTTT. Its translation is CASSPESGQPQHF. The variable domain in full, with the rest retrieved from reference TRBV18 and TRBJ1-5, is NAGVMQNPRHLVRRRGQEARLRCSPMKGHSHVYWYRQLPEEGLKFMVYLQKENIIDESGMPKERFSAEFPKEGPSILRIQQVVRGDSAAYFCASSPESGQPQHFGDGTRLSIL.

Many counts were recorded for this clonotype. The genes are TRBV5-1 and TRBJ2-5, with unresolved D. With 0 bases removed from V and 1 base from J, the gap between germline ends came to 10 bases. The CDR3 sequence is 15 residues long. Per germline, CDR1 SGHRS and CDR2 YFSETQ. The CDR3 is CASSLDIHRQETQYF. Written as DNA, the CDR3 is TGCGCCAGCAGCTTGGATATCCACCGCCAAGAGACCCAGTACTTC. Using reference TRBV5-1 and TRBJ2-5 for the parts outside the CDR3, the full variable domain is KAGVTQTPRYLIKTRGQQVTLSCSPISGHRSVSWYQQTPGQGLQFLFEYFSETQRNKGNFPGRFSGRQFSNSRSEMNVSTLELGDSALYLCASSLDIHRQETQYFGPGTRLLVL.

The J gene is TRBJ2-7, the V gene TRBV7-6; 7 nucleotides align to TRBD1. CDR1 is SGHVS and CDR2 is FNYEAQ in the germline V gene. This CDR3 comprises 15 residues. V lost 1 base and J lost 3; bases outside the gene matches: 6. The CDR3 bases are TGTGCCAGCAGCTTAGGGGCAGGGGGACACTACGAGCAGTACTTC. Amino acids: CASSLGAGGHYEQYF.

This clonotype was recorded many times. This chain links TRBV10-2 with TRBJ2-7; D remains unclear. The V gene lost 3 bases and the J gene lost 2 bases, with 5 bases spanning the gap. There are 12 residues in the CDR3. Germline V CDR1 and CDR2: WSHSY, SAAADI. Here the CDR3 reads CASSDNPYEQYF. The CDR3 region has the DNA TGCGCCAGCAGTGACAACCCCTACGAGCAGTACTTC.

This clonotype appeared many times. CDR3 nucleotides: TGCAGTGCTAGTCCGGACACAGATACGCAGTATTTT. Protein product: CSASPDTDTQYF. The rearrangement joins TRBV20-1 to TRBJ2-3; D is undetermined. The germline V gene encodes CDR1 DFQATT and CDR2 SNEGSKA (reference sequence). The CDR3 sequence is 12 residues long. The germline V and J ends were trimmed by 3 bases and 2 bases, with 6 bases remaining between them.

The J gene is TRBJ2-3, the V gene TRBV20-1; D might be TRBD2 (5 bases). The ends were cut back, 1 base at V and 6 bases at J, with 11 bases in the middle. The germline gives CDR1 DFQATT, CDR2 SNEGSKA (reference sequence). The CDR3 spans 13 residues. The CDR3 protein is CSARGTERDTQYF. The CDR3 DNA reads as TGCAGTGCTAGAGGGACCGAGCGGGATACGCAGTATTTT.

This clonotype was found many times. The chain uses TRBV5-1 and TRBJ2-7; TRBD1 aligns across 10 bases. The V gene end was trimmed by 4 bases and the J gene end by 7 bases; junction bases not matched to a gene: 14. The CDR3 extends over 16 amino acids. Germline V lookup: CDR1 SGHRS, CDR2 YFSETQ. In DNA form, the CDR3 reads TGCGCCAGCAGCACCGACCGAAGACAGGGGGCGGATGAGCAGTACTTC. Translating it yields CASSTDRRQGADEQYF. Drawing the rest from reference TRBV5-1 and TRBJ2-7, the complete variable domain is KAGVTQTPRYLIKTRGQQVTLSCSPISGHRSVSWYQQTPGQGLQFLFEYFSETQRNKGNFPGRFSGRQFSNSRSEMNVSTLELGDSALYLCASSTDRRQGADEQYFGPGTRLTVT.

This clonotype was seen at least ten times. The V gene is TRBV20-1, the J gene TRBJ2-7, with D perhaps TRBD2 (5 bases). Trimming took off 1 base at V and 2 bases at J, with 9 bases between the two ends. CDR1 is DFQATT and CDR2 is SNEGSKA in the germline V gene (reference sequence). The CDR3 contains 13 residues. This CDR3 reads CSARGRETYEQYF. The CDR3 DNA is TGCAGTGCTAGAGGACGGGAAACCTACGAGCAGTACTTC.